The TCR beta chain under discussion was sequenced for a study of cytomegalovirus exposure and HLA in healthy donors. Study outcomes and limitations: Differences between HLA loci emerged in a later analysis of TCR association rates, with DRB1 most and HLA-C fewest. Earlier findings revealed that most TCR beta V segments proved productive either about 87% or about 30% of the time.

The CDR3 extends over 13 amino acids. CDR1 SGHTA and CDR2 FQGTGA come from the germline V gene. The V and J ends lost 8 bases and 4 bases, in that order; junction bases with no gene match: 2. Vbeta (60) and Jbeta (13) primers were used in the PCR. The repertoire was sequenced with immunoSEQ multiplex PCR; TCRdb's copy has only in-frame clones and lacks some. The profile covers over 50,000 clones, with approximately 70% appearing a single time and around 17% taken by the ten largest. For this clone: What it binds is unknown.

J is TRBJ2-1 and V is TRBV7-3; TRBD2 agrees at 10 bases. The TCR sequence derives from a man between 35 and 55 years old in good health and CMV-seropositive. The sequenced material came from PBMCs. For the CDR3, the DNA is TGTGCCAGCTCTAGCGGGAGTTACAATGAGCAGTTCTTC. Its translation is CASSSGSYNEQFF.